This T cell receptor (beta chain) appears in the sequencing data of a study of OX40 agonist ivuxolimab in advanced cancers. The protocol was immunoSEQ multiplex PCR, while the TCRdb copy is restricted to in-frame clones and leaves out a portion. The sample has 85,000 to 100,000 clones; approximately 89% are singletons. This clone was observed a handful of times. The V gene lost 2 bases and the J gene lost 4 bases, with 11 bases spanning the gap. CDR1 and CDR2 from the germline V gene are KGHSH and LQKENI. The length of the CDR3 is 14 residues. The TCR originated in an adult with an advanced solid tumor such as melanoma, head and neck, liver or kidney cancer. V and J are TRBV18 and TRBJ1-1, with unresolved D. Here the sequenced sample was CD4+ or CD8+ T cells sorted from blood, taken in a trial of the OX40 agonist ivuxolimab. The CDR3 DNA reads as TGTGCCAGCTCACCAAAGGAACAGAGCACTGAAGCTTTCTTT. Protein: CASSPKEQSTEAFF.